The rows below give T cell receptor beta chains drawn from one sample of a study of T cell changes during pregnancy in multiple sclerosis. Profiled with immunoSEQ multiplex PCR; TCRdb holds only in-frame clones, not every one. The sample lists approximately 41,000 clones, approximately 90% occurring once. Sequences were obtained from PBMCs (not recorded whether the cells were cultured). These receptors all stem from a female donor with multiple sclerosis, enrolled in a pregnancy study. Both conserved end residues are part of each CDR3. The D gene is left open where the match is weak. Clone size appears in some rows only: once, few, many, or a class for an expanded clone.

D	size	J	V	DNA	CDR3
TRBD1	-	TRBJ1-1	TRBV7-9	TGTGCCAGCAGCCCCCAGGGGGTGGAAAACACTGAAGCTTTCTTT	CASSPQGVENTEAFF
-	once	TRBJ2-1	TRBV5-1	TGCGCCAGCAGCTGGACGGGGGCAGAGCAGTTCTTC	CASSWTGAEQFF
-	-	TRBJ1-1	TRBV10-2	TGCGCCAGCAGTGACATTGGGGGAGACACTGAAGCTTTCTTT	CASSDIGGDTEAFF
TRBD1	-	TRBJ2-7	TRBV18	TGTGCCAGCTCACCCCTAGGACAGGGTGACGAGCAGTACTTC	CASSPLGQGDEQYF
-	-	TRBJ2-7	TRBV28	TGTGCCAGCAGTTCCCCTAGTTCCGTCGAGCAGTACTTC	CASSSPSSVEQYF
-	-	TRBJ1-2	TRBV5-5	TGTGCCAGCAGCCCCCAACAGGGTGACTATGGCTACACCTTC	CASSPQQGDYGYTF
-	-	TRBJ2-3	TRBV10-3	TGTGCCATCAGTGCAGAGAGGGGTCGGGAGAGGGCAGATACGCAGTATTTT	CAISAERGRERADTQYF
-	-	TRBJ2-7	TRBV28	TGTGCCAGCAGTTTTATAAAGTCCGAGCAGTACTTC	CASSFIKSEQYF
-	-	TRBJ2-7	TRBV10-3	TGTGCCATCAGTGAGTCGATTCAGGGTAGCGAGCAGTACTTC	CAISESIQGSEQYF
-	once	TRBJ2-1	TRBV9	TGTGCCAGCAGCGTAGACGGGACGCGGTACAATGAGCAGTTCTTC	CASSVDGTRYNEQFF
-	-	TRBJ2-1	TRBV6-1	TGTGCCAGCAGTGAAGCGGGAGGAGGCTCCTACAATGAGCAGTTCTTC	CASSEAGGGSYNEQFF
-	-	TRBJ2-7	TRBV20-1	TGCAGTGCTGGACTGGAGCAGTACTTC	CSAGLEQYF
TRBD2	-	TRBJ2-3	TRBV5-4	TGTGCCAGCAGCCGTAAGACTAGCGGGAGGACAGATACGCAGTATTTT	CASSRKTSGRTDTQYF
-	-	TRBJ1-5	TRBV30	TGTGCCTGGAGTGTTTTGGGGGCGGGGGGTCAGCCCCAGCATTTT	CAWSVLGAGGQPQHF
-	-	TRBJ1-2	TRBV4-2	TGTGCCAGCAGCCAGGGTCAGGATCTTGGCTACACCTTC	CASSQGQDLGYTF
-	-	TRBJ1-1	TRBV7-2	TGTGCCAGCAGCCCGCACAAAAACACTGAAGCTTTCTTT	CASSPHKNTEAFF
-	-	TRBJ2-1	TRBV5-1	TGCGCCAGCAGCTTGTCAAGGAGGAGCTCCTACAATGAGCAGTTCTTC	CASSLSRRSSYNEQFF
-	-	TRBJ1-2	TRBV6-5	TGTGCCAGCAGTTACTCGAAGAAATATGGCTACACCTTC	CASSYSKKYGYTF
-	-	TRBJ1-1	TRBV28	TGTGCCAGCAGTTTCTCGGCGGCAGGAAAGAACACTGAAGCTTTCTTT	CASSFSAAGKNTEAFF
-	-	TRBJ1-1	TRBV6-5	TGTGCCAGCAGAATCCGGGCCATGAACACTGAAGCTTTCTTT	CASRIRAMNTEAFF
-	-	TRBJ2-7	TRBV5-1	TGCGCCAGCAGCCCCGCCCCACCCAACTACGAGCAGTACTTC	CASSPAPPNYEQYF
TRBD2	-	TRBJ2-3	TRBV19	TGTGCCAGTATGGGCCTCGGACTAGCGGGAGTGTCAGATACGCAGTATTTT	CASMGLGLAGVSDTQYF
-	-	TRBJ2-2	TRBV19	TGTGCCAGTAACCCCAGGGAGCTTGGCACCGGGGAGCTGTTTTTT	CASNPRELGTGELFF
-	-	TRBJ2-7	TRBV12-2	TGTGCAAGTCGCTTGCTAGGACGGGTCTTCTACGAGCAGTACTTC	CASRLLGRVFYEQYF
TRBD1	-	TRBJ2-2	TRBV5-6	TGTGCCAGCAGATTGGGACAGGGGACCGGGGAGCTGTTTTTT	CASRLGQGTGELFF
-	-	TRBJ2-3	TRBV7-6	TGTGCCAGCAACCCGACAGCTAGCACAGATACGCAGTATTTT	CASNPTASTDTQYF
-	-	TRBJ1-5	TRBV6-1	TGTGCCAGCAGCCCGAATGGGGGGGGAGGGCAGCCCCAGCATTTT	CASSPNGGGGQPQHF
-	-	TRBJ1-1	TRBV7-3	TGTGCCAGCAGGGTACAGGGTGGGGACACTGAAGCTTTCTTT	CASRVQGGDTEAFF